This T cell receptor beta chain was observed in a study of blood T cell repertoires in COVID-19. This clone was seen a single time. Original processing methods: Quantification of nucleated cells was approximated via reference gene primer amplification. Clones were sequenced by immunoSEQ multiplex PCR, and TCRdb holds only the in-frame ones, with some missing. V and J calls and clone size are given by that table; D and trimming were obtained from the DNA. The sample shows roughly 200,000 clones, about four fifths of them seen only once. Germline-derived CDR1 and CDR2 are LGHDT and YNNKEL (reference sequence). The CDR3 has 15 amino acids. V lost 5 bases and J lost 1; bases outside the gene matches: 6. Seattle researchers signed up patients amid active infection and tracked them longitudinally.

J is TRBJ1-1 and V is TRBV3-1 (or the pseudogene TRBV3-2); 8 bases line up with TRBD1. Sample: peripheral blood. This receptor was identified in a woman aged 35 to 49 with COVID-19, enrolled during active disease. This chain's CDR3 is CASSSDRGRNTEAFF. CDR3 nucleotide sequence: TGTGCCAGCAGCTCCGACAGGGGCCGGAACACTGAAGCTTTCTTT.